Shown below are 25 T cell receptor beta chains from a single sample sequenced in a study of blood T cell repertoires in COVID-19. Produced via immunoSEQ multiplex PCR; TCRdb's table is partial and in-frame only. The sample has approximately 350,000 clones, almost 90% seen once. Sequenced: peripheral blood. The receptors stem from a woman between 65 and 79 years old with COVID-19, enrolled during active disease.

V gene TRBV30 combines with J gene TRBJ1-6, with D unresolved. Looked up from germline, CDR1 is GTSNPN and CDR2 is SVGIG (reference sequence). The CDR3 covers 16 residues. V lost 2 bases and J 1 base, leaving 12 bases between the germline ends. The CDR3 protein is CAWSLPRGSYNSPLHF. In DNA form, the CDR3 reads TGTGCCTGGAGTCTTCCCAGAGGGTCCTATAATTCACCCCTCCACTTT.

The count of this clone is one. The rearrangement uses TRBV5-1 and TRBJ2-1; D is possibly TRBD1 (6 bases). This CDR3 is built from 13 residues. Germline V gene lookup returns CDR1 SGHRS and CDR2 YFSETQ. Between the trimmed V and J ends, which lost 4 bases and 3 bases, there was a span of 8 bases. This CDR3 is CASSPDSYNEQFF. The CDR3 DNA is TGCGCCAGCAGCCCGGACAGCTACAATGAGCAGTTCTTC.

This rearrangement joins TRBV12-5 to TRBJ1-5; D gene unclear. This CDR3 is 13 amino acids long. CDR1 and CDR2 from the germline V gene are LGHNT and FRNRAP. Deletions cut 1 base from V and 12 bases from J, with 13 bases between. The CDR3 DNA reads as TGTGCTAGTGGTTTGGACTTTCCTCCGGGCCAGCATTTT. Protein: CASGLDFPPGQHF.

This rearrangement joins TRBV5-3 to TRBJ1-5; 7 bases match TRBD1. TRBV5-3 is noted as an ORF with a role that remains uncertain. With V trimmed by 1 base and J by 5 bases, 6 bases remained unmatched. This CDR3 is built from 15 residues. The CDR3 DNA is TGTGCCAGAAGCTTGTGGACAGGTCCCTATCAGCCCCAGCATTTT. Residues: CARSLWTGPYQPQHF.

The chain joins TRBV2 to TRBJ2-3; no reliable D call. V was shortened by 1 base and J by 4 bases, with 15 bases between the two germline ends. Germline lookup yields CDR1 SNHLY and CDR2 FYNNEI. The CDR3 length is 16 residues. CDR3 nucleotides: TGTGCCAGCAGTGAAGGGAGCTACCCCCGGGCAGATACGCAGTATTTT. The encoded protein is CASSEGSYPRADTQYF. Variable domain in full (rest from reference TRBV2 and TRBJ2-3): EPEVTQTPSHQVTQMGQEVILRCVPISNHLYFYWYRQILGQKVEFLVSFYNNEISEKSEIFDDQFSVERPDGSNFTLKIRSTKLEDSAMYFCASSEGSYPRADTQYFGPGTRLTVL.

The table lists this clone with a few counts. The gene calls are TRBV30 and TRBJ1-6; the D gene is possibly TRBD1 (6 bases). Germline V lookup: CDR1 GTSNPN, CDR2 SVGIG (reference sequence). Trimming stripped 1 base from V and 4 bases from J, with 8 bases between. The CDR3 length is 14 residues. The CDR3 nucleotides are TGTGCCTGGAGTGACGGACAGTATAATTCACCCCTCCACTTT. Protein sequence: CAWSDGQYNSPLHF. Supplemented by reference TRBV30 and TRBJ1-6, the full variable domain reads SQTIHQWPATLVQPVGSPLSLECTVEGTSNPNLYWYRQAAGRGLQLLFYSVGIGQISSEVPQNLSASRPQDRQFILSSKKLLLSDSGFYLCAWSDGQYNSPLHFGNGTRLTVT.

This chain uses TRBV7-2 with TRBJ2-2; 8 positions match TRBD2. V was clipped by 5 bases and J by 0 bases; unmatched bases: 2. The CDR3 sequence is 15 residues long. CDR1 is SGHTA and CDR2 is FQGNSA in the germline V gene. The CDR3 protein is CASSPGLANTGELFF. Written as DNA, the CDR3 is TGTGCCAGCAGCCCGGGACTAGCGAACACCGGGGAGCTGTTTTTT.

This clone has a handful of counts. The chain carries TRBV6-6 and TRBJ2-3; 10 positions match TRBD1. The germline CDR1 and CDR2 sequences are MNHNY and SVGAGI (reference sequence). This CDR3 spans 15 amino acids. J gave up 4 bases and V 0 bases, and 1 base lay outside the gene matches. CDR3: CASSYSGQGADTQYF. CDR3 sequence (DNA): TGTGCCAGCAGTTACTCAGGACAGGGGGCAGATACGCAGTATTTT.

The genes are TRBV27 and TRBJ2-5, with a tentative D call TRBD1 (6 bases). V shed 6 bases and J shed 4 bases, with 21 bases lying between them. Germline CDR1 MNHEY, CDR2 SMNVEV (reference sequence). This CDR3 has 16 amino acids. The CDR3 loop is CASRPGQSFSIETQYF. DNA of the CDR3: TGTGCCAGCAGGCCAGGACAGTCCTTTTCAATAGAGACCCAGTACTTC.

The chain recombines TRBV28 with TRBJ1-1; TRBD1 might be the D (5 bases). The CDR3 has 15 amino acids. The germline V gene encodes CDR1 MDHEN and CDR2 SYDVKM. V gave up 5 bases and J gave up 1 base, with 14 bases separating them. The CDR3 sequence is CASSTLEGPNTEAFF. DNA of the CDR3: TGTGCCAGCAGTACCCTGGAGGGGCCGAACACTGAAGCTTTCTTT.

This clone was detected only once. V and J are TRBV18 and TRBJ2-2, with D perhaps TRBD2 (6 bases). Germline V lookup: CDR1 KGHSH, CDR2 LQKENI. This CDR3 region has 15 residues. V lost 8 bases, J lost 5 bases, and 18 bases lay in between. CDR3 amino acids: CASHGAGGWTGELFF. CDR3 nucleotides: TGTGCCAGCCACGGCGCCGGGGGATGGACCGGGGAGCTGTTTTTT. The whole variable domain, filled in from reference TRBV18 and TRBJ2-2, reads NAGVMQNPRHLVRRRGQEARLRCSPMKGHSHVYWYRQLPEEGLKFMVYLQKENIIDESGMPKERFSAEFPKEGPSILRIQQVVRGDSAAYFCASHGAGGWTGELFFGEGSRLTVL.

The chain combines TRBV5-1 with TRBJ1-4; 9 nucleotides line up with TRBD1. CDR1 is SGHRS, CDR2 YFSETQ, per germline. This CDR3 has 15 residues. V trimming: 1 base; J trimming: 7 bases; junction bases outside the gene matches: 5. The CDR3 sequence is CASSLTGGAGEKLFF. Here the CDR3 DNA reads TGCGCCAGCAGCTTGACAGGGGGCGCGGGTGAAAAACTGTTTTTT.

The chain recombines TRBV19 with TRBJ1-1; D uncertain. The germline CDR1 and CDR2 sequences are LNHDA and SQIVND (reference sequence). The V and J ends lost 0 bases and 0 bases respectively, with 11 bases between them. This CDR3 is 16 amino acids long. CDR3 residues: CASSIDRGQMNTEAFF. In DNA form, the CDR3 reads TGTGCCAGTAGTATAGATCGCGGTCAGATGAACACTGAAGCTTTCTTT.

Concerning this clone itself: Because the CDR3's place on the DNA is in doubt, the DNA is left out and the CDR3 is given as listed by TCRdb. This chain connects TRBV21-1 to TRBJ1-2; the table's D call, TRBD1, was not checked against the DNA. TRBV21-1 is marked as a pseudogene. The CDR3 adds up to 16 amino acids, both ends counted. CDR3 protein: CASSKRWGRGNYGYTF.

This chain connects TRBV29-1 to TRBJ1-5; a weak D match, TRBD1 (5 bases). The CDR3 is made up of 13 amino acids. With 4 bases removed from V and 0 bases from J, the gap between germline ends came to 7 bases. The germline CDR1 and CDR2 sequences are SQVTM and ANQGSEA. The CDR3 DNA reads TGCAGCGTTGTACAGGATAGCAATCAGCCCCAGCATTTT. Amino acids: CSVVQDSNQPQHF.

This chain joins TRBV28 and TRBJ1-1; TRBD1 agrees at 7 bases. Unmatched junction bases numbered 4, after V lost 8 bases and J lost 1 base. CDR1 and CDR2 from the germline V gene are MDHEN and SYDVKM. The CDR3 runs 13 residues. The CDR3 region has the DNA TGTGCCAGCGGCCGGACAGGGAACACTGAAGCTTTCTTT. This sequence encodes CASGRTGNTEAFF.

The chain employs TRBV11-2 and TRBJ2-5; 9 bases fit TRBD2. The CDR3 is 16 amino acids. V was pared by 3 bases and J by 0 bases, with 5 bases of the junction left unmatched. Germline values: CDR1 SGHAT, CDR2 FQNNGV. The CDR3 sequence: CASSFWASGDQETQYF. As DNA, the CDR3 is TGTGCCAGCAGCTTTTGGGCTAGCGGGGACCAAGAGACCCAGTACTTC.

In nucleotides, the CDR3 is TGTGCCAGTAGTTACAGTTACAATGAGCAGTTCTTC. It is translated as CASSYSYNEQFF. J is TRBJ2-1 and V is TRBV19; D not certain. From germline, CDR1 is LNHDA and CDR2 SQIVND (reference sequence). Trimming removed 5 bases at V and 4 bases at J, with 6 bases between. This CDR3 contains 12 residues.

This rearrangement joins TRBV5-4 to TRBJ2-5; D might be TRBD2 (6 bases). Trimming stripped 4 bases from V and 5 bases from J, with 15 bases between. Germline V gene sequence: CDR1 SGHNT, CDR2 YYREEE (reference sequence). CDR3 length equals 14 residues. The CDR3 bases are TGTGCCAGCAGCCTCAGCGGGTTTTGGGAGACCCAGTACTTC. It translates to CASSLSGFWETQYF.

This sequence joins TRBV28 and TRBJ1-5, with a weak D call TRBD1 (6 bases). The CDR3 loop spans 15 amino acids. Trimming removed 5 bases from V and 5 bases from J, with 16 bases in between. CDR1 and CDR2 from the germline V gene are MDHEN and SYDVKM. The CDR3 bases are TGTGCCAGCAGTCCGTCAGACAGGATCGATCAGCCCCAGCATTTT. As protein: CASSPSDRIDQPQHF.

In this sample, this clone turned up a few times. The CDR3 region has the DNA TGTGCCAGCAGCCAAGCTGACAATGAGCAGTTCTTC. This encodes CASSQADNEQFF. V gene TRBV3-1 (or the pseudogene TRBV3-2) combines with J gene TRBJ2-1; D is unresolved. From germline, CDR1 is LGHDT and CDR2 YNNKEL (reference sequence). The CDR3 totals 12 residues. Between the trimmed V and J ends, which lost 1 base and 5 bases, there was a span of 3 bases.

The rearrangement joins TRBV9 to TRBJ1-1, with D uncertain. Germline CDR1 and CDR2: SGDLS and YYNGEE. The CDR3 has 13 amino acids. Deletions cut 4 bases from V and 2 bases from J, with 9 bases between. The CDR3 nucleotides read TGTGCCAGCAGCCTCCGACAAAACACTGAAGCTTTCTTT. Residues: CASSLRQNTEAFF.

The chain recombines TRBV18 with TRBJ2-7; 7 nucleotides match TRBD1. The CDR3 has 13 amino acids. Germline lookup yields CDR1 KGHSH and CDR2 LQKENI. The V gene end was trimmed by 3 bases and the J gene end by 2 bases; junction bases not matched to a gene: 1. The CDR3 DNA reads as TGTGCCAGCTCACCTACAGGGGCCTACGAGCAGTACTTC. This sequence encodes CASSPTGAYEQYF.

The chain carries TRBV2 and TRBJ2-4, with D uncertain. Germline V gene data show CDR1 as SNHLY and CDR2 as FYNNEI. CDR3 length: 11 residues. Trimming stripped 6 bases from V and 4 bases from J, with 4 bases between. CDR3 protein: CASRQKNIQYF. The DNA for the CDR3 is TGTGCCAGCAGACAGAAAAACATTCAGTACTTC.

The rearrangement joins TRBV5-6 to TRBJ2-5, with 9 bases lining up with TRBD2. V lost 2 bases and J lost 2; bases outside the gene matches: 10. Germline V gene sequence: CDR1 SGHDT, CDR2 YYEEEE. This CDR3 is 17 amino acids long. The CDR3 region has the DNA TGTGCCAGCAGCTTCCGTGGACTAGCGCGGACGCAAGAGACCCAGTACTTC. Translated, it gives CASSFRGLARTQETQYF.